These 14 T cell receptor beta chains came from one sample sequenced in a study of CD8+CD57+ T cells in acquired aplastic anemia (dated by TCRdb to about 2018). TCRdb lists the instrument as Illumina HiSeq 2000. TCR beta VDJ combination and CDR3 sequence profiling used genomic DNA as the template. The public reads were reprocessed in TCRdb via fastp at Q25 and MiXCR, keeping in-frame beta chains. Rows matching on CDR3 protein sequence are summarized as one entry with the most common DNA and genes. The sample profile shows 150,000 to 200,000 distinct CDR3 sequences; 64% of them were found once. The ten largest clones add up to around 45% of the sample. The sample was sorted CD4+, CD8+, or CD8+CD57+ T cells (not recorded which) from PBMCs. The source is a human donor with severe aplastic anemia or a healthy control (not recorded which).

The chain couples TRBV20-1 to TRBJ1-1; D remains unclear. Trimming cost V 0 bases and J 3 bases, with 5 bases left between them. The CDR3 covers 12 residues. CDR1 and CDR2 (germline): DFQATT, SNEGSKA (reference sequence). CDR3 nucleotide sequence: TGCAGTGCTAGAGAAACCCACACTGAAGCTTTCTTT. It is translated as CSARETHTEAFF.

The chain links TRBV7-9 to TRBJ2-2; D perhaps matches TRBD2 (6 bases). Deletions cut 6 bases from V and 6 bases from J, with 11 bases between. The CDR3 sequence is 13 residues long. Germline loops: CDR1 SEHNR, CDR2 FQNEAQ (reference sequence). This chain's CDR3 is CASSFSGAGELFF. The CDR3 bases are TGTGCCAGCAGTTTTTCGGGGGCCGGGGAGCTGTTTTTT. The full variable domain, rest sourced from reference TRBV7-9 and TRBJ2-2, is DTGVSQNPRHKITKRGQNVTFRCDPISEHNRLYWYRQTLGQGPEFLTYFQNEAQLEKSRLLSDRFSAERPKGSFSTLEIQRTEQGDSAMYLCASSFSGAGELFFGEGSRLTVL.

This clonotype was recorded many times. The CDR3 region has the DNA TGTGCCAGCAGTTTATATCGGGGCTCCGAGACCCAGTACTTC. It is translated as CASSLYRGSETQYF. This chain uses TRBV12-3 or TRBV12-4 with TRBJ2-5; the D gene could be TRBD1 or TRBD2 (5 bases each). The V end was cut by 2 bases, the J end by 5 bases, with 12 bases between. This CDR3 contains 14 residues.

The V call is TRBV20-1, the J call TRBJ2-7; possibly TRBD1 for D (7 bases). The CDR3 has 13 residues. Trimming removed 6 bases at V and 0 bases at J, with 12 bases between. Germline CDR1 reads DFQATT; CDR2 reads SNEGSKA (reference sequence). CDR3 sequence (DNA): TGCAGTGCCAGGGGGGTCCCCTCCTACGAGCAGTACTTC. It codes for CSARGVPSYEQYF.

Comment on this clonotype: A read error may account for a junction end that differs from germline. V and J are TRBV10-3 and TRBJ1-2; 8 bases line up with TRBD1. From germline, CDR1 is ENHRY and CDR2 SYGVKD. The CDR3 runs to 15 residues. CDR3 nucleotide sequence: TGTGCCACCAGTGATTTGGGTCTGGGACAGGATGGCTACACCTTC. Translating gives CATSDLGLGQDGYTF.

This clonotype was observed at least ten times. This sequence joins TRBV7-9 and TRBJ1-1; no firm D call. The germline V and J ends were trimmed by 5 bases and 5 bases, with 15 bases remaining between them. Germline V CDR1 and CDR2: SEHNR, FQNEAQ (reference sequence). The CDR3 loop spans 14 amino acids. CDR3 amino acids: CASSPTWTRTEAFF. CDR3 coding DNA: TGTGCCAGCAGCCCCACTTGGACGAGGACTGAAGCTTTCTTT. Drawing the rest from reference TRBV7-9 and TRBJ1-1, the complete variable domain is DTGVSQNPRHKITKRGQNVTFRCDPISEHNRLYWYRQTLGQGPEFLTYFQNEAQLEKSRLLSDRFSAERPKGSFSTLEIQRTEQGDSAMYLCASSPTWTRTEAFFGQGTRLTVV.

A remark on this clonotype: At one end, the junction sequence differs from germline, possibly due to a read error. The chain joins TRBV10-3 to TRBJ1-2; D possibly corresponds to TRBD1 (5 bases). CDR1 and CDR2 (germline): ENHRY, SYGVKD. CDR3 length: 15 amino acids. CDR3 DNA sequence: TGTGTCATCAGTGACGTACGTGGAGGGGTCTATGGTCACACCTTC. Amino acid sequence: CVISDVRGGVYGHTF.

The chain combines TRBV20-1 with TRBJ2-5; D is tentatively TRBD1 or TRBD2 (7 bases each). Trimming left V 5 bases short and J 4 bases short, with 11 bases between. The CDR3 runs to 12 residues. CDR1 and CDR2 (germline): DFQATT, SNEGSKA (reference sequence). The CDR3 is CSAPGGVETQYF. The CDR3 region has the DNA TGCAGTGCTCCAGGGGGGGTAGAGACCCAGTACTTC.

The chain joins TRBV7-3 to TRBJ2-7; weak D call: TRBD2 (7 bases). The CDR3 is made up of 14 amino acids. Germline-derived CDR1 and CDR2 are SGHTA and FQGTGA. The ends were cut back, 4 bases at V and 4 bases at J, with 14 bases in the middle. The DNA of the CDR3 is TGTGCCAGCAGCTCCGTAAAGGGGGGGTACGAGCAGTACTTC. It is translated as CASSSVKGGYEQYF.

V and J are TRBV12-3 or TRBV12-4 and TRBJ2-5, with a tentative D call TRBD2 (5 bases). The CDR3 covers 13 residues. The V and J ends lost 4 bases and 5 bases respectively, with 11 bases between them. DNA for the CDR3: TGTGCCAGCAGTTGGACTTACCCGGAGACCCAGTACTTC. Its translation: CASSWTYPETQYF.

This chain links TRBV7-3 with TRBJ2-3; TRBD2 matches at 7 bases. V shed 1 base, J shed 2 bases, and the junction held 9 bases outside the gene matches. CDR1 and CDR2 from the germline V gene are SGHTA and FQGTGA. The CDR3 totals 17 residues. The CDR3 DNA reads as TGTGCCAGCAGCTTAAATGTTTTCGGGGGGACCACAGATACGCAGTATTTT. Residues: CASSLNVFGGTTDTQYF. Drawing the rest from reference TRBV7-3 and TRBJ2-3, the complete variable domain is GAGVSQTPSNKVTEKGKYVELRCDPISGHTALYWYRQSLGQGPEFLIYFQGTGAADDSGLPNDRFFAVRPEGSVSTLKIQRTERGDSAVYLCASSLNVFGGTTDTQYFGPGTRLTVL.

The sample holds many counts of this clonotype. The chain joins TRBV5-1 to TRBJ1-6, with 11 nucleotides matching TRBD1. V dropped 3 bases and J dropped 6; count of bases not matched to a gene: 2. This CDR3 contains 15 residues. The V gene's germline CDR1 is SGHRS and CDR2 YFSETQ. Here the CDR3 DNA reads TGCGCCAGCAGCTCGGGACAGGGGGGTAATTCACCCCTCCACTTT. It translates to CASSSGQGGNSPLHF.

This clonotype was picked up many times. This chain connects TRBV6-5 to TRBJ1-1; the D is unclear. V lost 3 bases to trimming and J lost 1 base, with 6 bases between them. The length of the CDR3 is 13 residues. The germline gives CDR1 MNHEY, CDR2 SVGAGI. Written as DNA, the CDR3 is TGTGCCAGCAGTTATAACCCGAACACTGAAGCTTTCTTT. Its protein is CASSYNPNTEAFF.

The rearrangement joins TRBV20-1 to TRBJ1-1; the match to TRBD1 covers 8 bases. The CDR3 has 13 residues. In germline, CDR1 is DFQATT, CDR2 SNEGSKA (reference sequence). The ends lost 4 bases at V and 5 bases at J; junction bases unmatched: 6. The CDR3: CSAITGGGTEAFF. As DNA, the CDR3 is TGCAGTGCTATCACAGGGGGAGGAACTGAAGCTTTCTTT.